This section outlines one T cell receptor beta chain sequence together with its context. This clone came up once. This receptor's antigen is unknown. No much larger clone exists at a distance of one base, and base qualities are not known. Based on the germline V gene, the CDR1 and CDR2 sequences are KGHDR and SFDVKD. V trim: 4 bases; J trim: 7 bases; unmatched bases: 5. CDR3 length: 14 amino acids, cysteine to phenylalanine. Just the 42-base CDR3 DNA is kept, in frame starting at base 1. This specimen comes from a study of blood T cell repertoires in COVID-19 (dated by TCRdb to the early 2020s). A note on the overall study: Collaborator samples came from the United States, Italy and Spain and covered acute and convalescent phases of COVID-19. The material from the prospective study consisted of cDNA or gDNA derived from T cells, B-cell-depleted T cells, or PBMCs. The dataset comprised deeply sampled blood TCRbeta repertoires from subjects exposed to, actively infected with, or recovered from COVID-19. A freely available public database, intended as a resource for researchers studying the immune response to SARS-CoV-2, is where the repertoires were released. Samples came from the ongoing ImmuneRACE study (first 160 participants) plus 1,254 subjects from 6 global collaborators. A de-identified subject ID, COVID-19 status, age in years and sex were almost always included in the sample metadata. Where HLA class I and class II types were available, the types were taken from metadata supplied by the sample provider, not from assay-based typing. On the study overall, not on this receptor specifically: How much clinical and demographic metadata was included differed by source and by participant, and the metadata was provided uncurated.

At one collaborating source in Seattle, patients were enrolled during active infection and were followed longitudinally through the course of disease. Each collaborating institution followed its own protocols to collect whole blood in K2EDTA tubes. Collaborator samples were shipped for TCRbeta analysis as frozen whole blood, isolated PBMCs, or DNA extracted from either sample type. TCRbeta CDR3 regions were amplified from genomic DNA by means of the immunoSEQ Assay, a bias-controlled multiplex PCR. The paper's data handling went like this. Within the assay, amplification of reference gene primers was used to estimate how many nucleated cells each sample contained. To quantify the absolute abundance of each unique TCRbeta CDR3 rearrangement, sequence reads were collapsed and filtered. For each sample, productive Simpson clonality was calculated by taking the square root of Simpson's diversity index across productive rearrangements. This immuneACCESS table, as held by TCRdb, lists in-frame sequences with V and J called but not all clones. Of the missing ones, under half trace to an unresolved V gene in checked studies; the others have no known cause. The DNA was the basis for D and trimming; V, J and clone size are from that table. In all, the sample holds about 170,000 clones, and about 86% of those were seen once. In total, the top ten clones hold 10% to 11% of the sample.

Material for sequencing was peripheral blood. Recombination joined TRBV24-1 with TRBJ1-5; TRBD1 agrees with 8 junctional bases. The source of this sequence is a woman aged 60-70 years with COVID-19, enrolled during active disease. The CDR3 region: CATSDPTGEQPQHF. The DNA reads TGTGCCACCAGTGACCCGACAGGGGAACAGCCCCAGCATTTT.